A selection of T cell receptor beta chains follows, all from one sample in a study of T cells expressing NK-cell markers. TCRdb re-called the 5' RACE reads and shows each CDR3 protein once, DNA omitted. This sample contains fewer than 550,000 distinct CDR3 sequences. Input material: blood T cells: a sorted CD56 or NKG2C T cell subset, CD4+ or CD8+ T cells, or bulk PBMC T cells (not recorded which). These TCRs come from a woman aged 45-60 years in good health. The CDR3 runs from the conserved cysteine through the conserved F or W. Fields, in order: J gene, V gene, CDR3 protein.

j_gene: TRBJ2-5
v_gene: TRBV7-9
CDR3aa: CASSTGGTEQETQYF

j_gene: TRBJ2-6
v_gene: TRBV20-1
CDR3aa: CSARDSRGGASGANVLTF

j_gene: TRBJ2-3
v_gene: TRBV11-2
CDR3aa: CASSLPQVDTQYF

j_gene: TRBJ2-2
v_gene: TRBV2
CDR3aa: CASSDTDHLPNTGELFF

j_gene: TRBJ2-3
v_gene: TRBV9
CDR3aa: CASSVDIRASGIDTQYF

j_gene: TRBJ1-1
v_gene: TRBV5-1
CDR3aa: CASSLGGPQNTEAFF

j_gene: TRBJ2-6
v_gene: TRBV6-4
CDR3aa: CASSAEVGLDPGANVLTF

j_gene: TRBJ2-5
v_gene: TRBV28
CDR3aa: CASKSLQETQYF

j_gene: TRBJ2-1
v_gene: TRBV7-9
CDR3aa: CASGRGLAGGASYNEQFF

j_gene: TRBJ2-3
v_gene: TRBV5-1
CDR3aa: CASSLDFASTDTQYF

j_gene: TRBJ1-1
v_gene: TRBV5-1
CDR3aa: CASSLAGYGTEAFF

j_gene: TRBJ1-4
v_gene: TRBV20-1
CDR3aa: CSARDIGDRSEKLFF

j_gene: TRBJ2-4
v_gene: TRBV6-2/TRBV6-3
CDR3aa: CASNREVAKNIQYF

j_gene: TRBJ2-6
v_gene: TRBV12-3/TRBV12-4
CDR3aa: CASSLASLGANVLTF

j_gene: TRBJ2-5
v_gene: TRBV29-1
CDR3aa: CSVEDPPGTQYF

j_gene: TRBJ2-3
v_gene: TRBV29-1
CDR3aa: CSVAGGQVADTQYF

j_gene: TRBJ1-2
v_gene: TRBV7-9
CDR3aa: CASSLGQVSVYGYTF

j_gene: TRBJ1-1
v_gene: TRBV11-3
CDR3aa: CASSRAQGNTEAFF

j_gene: TRBJ2-3
v_gene: TRBV29-1
CDR3aa: CSVEPGPDTQYF

j_gene: TRBJ2-7
v_gene: TRBV6-1
CDR3aa: CASSPQGASGEQYF

j_gene: TRBJ1-1
v_gene: TRBV18
CDR3aa: CASSRGSSTEAFF

j_gene: TRBJ2-1
v_gene: TRBV6-1
CDR3aa: CASTGQELNEQFF

j_gene: TRBJ2-2
v_gene: TRBV12-3/TRBV12-4
CDR3aa: CASSLREGGELFF

j_gene: TRBJ2-4
v_gene: TRBV28
CDR3aa: CASSPYLGLAGGGAKNIQYF

j_gene: TRBJ2-7
v_gene: TRBV6-5
CDR3aa: CASSSADSSYEQYF

j_gene: TRBJ2-2
v_gene: TRBV7-9
CDR3aa: CASPKRENTGELFF

j_gene: TRBJ2-1
v_gene: TRBV5-1
CDR3aa: CASSLKTSGRIEFF

j_gene: TRBJ1-1
v_gene: TRBV30
CDR3aa: CASLGHLFGTEAFF

j_gene: TRBJ1-1
v_gene: TRBV5-1
CDR3aa: CASRLQSNTEAFF

j_gene: TRBJ2-3
v_gene: TRBV10-2
CDR3aa: CASNSVLSDTQYF

j_gene: TRBJ1-6
v_gene: TRBV7-9
CDR3aa: CASSLTGTDSPLHF

j_gene: TRBJ1-1
v_gene: TRBV4-1
CDR3aa: CASSLARDSEKKNTEAFF

j_gene: TRBJ1-2
v_gene: TRBV2
CDR3aa: CASSEFPGGYTF

j_gene: TRBJ1-6
v_gene: TRBV20-1
CDR3aa: CSASDQGVNSPLHF

j_gene: TRBJ2-1
v_gene: TRBV6-2/TRBV6-3
CDR3aa: CASNLGDYNEQFF

j_gene: TRBJ2-7
v_gene: TRBV24-1
CDR3aa: CATSDSGGGLAYEQYF

j_gene: TRBJ1-1
v_gene: TRBV11-2
CDR3aa: CASSLEDTIEAFF

j_gene: TRBJ2-5
v_gene: TRBV5-1
CDR3aa: CASSRSGTQETQYF

j_gene: TRBJ2-1
v_gene: TRBV18
CDR3aa: CASSPLLAGVPNEQFF

j_gene: TRBJ1-1
v_gene: TRBV30
CDR3aa: CAWIPRGRTEAFF

j_gene: TRBJ1-1
v_gene: TRBV3-1
CDR3aa: CASSLIQGVGNTEAFF

j_gene: TRBJ1-1
v_gene: TRBV15
CDR3aa: CATSRVGVEFTGAFF

j_gene: TRBJ1-1
v_gene: TRBV6-5
CDR3aa: CASIHPRGLNTEAFF

j_gene: TRBJ2-2
v_gene: TRBV7-9
CDR3aa: CASSYRERIGELFF

j_gene: TRBJ2-7
v_gene: TRBV19
CDR3aa: CASSIQGISYEQYF

j_gene: TRBJ2-1
v_gene: TRBV2
CDR3aa: CASSAGAERKFF

j_gene: TRBJ2-3
v_gene: TRBV24-1
CDR3aa: CATSAGTSGSADTQYF

j_gene: TRBJ2-6
v_gene: TRBV5-1
CDR3aa: CASSRGLAAGANVLTF

j_gene: TRBJ2-3
v_gene: TRBV27
CDR3aa: CATMTRAFVPDTQYF

j_gene: TRBJ2-1
v_gene: TRBV10-3
CDR3aa: CATGLAGHDEQFF

j_gene: TRBJ2-1
v_gene: TRBV25-1
CDR3aa: CASSALQVNEQFF

j_gene: TRBJ2-5
v_gene: TRBV7-9
CDR3aa: CASSLWAGPEETQYF

j_gene: TRBJ2-3
v_gene: TRBV29-1
CDR3aa: CSVNPGLAVDTQYF